The entry below gives a single T cell receptor beta chain sequence along with its context. The antigen is undetermined. This CDR3 spans 15 amino acids. V lost 4 bases to trimming and J lost 1 base, with 11 bases between them. Germline CDR1 is SNHLY and CDR2 is FYNNEI. The record originates from a study of vaccination effects on CD4 cells after COVID-19. With the ViraFEST assay, the study expanded antigen-specific CD4+ T cells using viral peptide pools, then sequenced them. Cells that had been cultured for roughly ten days were the source of isolated CD4+ T cells. It was between March and December 2020 that the person had a SARS-CoV-2 infection confirmed by PCR. TCRdb keeps only in-frame clones here, not all; method: immunoSEQ multiplex PCR. Altogether approximately 26,000 clones are present, about three quarters being singletons, with the ten largest covering 19%.

The rearrangement joins TRBV2 to TRBJ2-1; D unclear. This TCR came from a human donor who had a prior SARS-CoV-2 infection. Sequenced material: CD4+ T cells from PBMCs cultured with HCoV-NL63 spike peptides, taken before COVID-19 vaccination. The CDR3 region is CASSVSVGSYNEQFF. The CDR3 nucleotides are TGTGCCAGCAGTGTCTCAGTCGGATCCTACAATGAGCAGTTCTTC. The variable domain in full, completed from reference TRBV2 and TRBJ2-1, reads EPEVTQTPSHQVTQMGQEVILRCVPISNHLYFYWYRQILGQKVEFLVSFYNNEISEKSEIFDDQFSVERPDGSNFTLKIRSTKLEDSAMYFCASSVSVGSYNEQFFGPGTRLTVL.